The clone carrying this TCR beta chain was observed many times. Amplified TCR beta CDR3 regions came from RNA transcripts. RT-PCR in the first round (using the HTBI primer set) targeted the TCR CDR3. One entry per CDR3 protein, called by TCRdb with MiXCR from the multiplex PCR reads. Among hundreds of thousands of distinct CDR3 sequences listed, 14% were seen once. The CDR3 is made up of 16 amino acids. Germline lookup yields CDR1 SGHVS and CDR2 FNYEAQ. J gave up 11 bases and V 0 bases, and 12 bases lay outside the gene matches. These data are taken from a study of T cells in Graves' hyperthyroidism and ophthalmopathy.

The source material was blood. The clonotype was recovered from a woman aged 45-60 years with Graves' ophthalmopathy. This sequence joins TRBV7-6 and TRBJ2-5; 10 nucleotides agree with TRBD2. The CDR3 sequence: CASSLAHSGRTDLQYF. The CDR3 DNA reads TGTGCCAGCAGCTTAGCGCATAGCGGGAGGACCGACTTACAGTACTTC.